What follows are 30 T cell receptor beta chains derived from one specimen sequenced in a study of OX40 agonist ivuxolimab in advanced cancers. The data were produced by immunoSEQ multiplex PCR, yet TCRdb's version contains in-frame clones alone and is incomplete. The repertoire consists of 70,000 or so clones, with 80% to 85% occurring once and the leading ten covering less than 0.85%. The specimen was CD4+ or CD8+ T cells sorted from blood, collected in a trial of the OX40 agonist ivuxolimab. The source is an adult with an advanced solid tumor such as melanoma, head and neck, liver or kidney cancer.

V and J are TRBV6-5 and TRBJ2-5; D is unresolved. V was clipped by 5 bases and J by 5 bases, with 15 bases between them. The CDR3 loop spans 14 amino acids. From germline, CDR1 is MNHEY and CDR2 SVGAGI. The CDR3 reads CASSPGSLEETQYF. The DNA for the CDR3 is TGTGCCAGCAGTCCTGGGTCCCTGGAGGAGACCCAGTACTTC.

The rearrangement joins TRBV11-3 to TRBJ1-1; D is perhaps TRBD1 (6 bases). Germline V gene sequence: CDR1 SGHNT, CDR2 YENEEA. V was cut by 2 bases and J by 10 bases, with 11 bases left in between. CDR3 size: 12 residues. The CDR3 nucleotides read TGTGCCAGCAGCTTAAGGGGGGGGAGAGCTTTCTTT. Translation: CASSLRGGRAFF.

In this sample, this clone turned up once. The rearrangement uses TRBV19 and TRBJ2-5, with no clear D. This CDR3 is 14 amino acids long. CDR1 and CDR2 (germline): LNHDA, SQIVND (reference sequence). V dropped 5 bases and J dropped 4 bases, with 14 bases sitting between them. The CDR3 region is CASSRWKTGETQYF. CDR3 coding DNA: TGTGCCAGTAGTCGCTGGAAAACGGGAGAGACCCAGTACTTC.

The V and J genes are TRBV6-5 and TRBJ1-6, with 8 bases that match TRBD1. This CDR3 is built from 14 residues. Germline CDR1 is MNHEY and CDR2 is SVGAGI. Unmatched junction bases numbered 4, after V lost 6 bases and J lost 6 bases. For the CDR3, the DNA is TGTGCCAGCAGGCGGACAGGGCGTAATTCACCCCTCCACTTT. This codes for CASRRTGRNSPLHF.

The gene calls are TRBV5-6 and TRBJ1-4; the D is unclear. The CDR3 runs to 14 residues. Trimming pared 0 bases from V and 4 bases from J, leaving 7 bases between. The germline gives CDR1 SGHDT, CDR2 YYEEEE. Here the CDR3 reads CASSLEPLNEKLFF. CDR3 nucleotide sequence: TGTGCCAGCAGCTTGGAACCCCTTAATGAAAAACTGTTTTTT.

This chain connects TRBV9 to TRBJ1-1; D call uncertain. CDR3 length: 17 residues. The ends were cut back, 4 bases at V and 0 bases at J, with 19 bases in the middle. From germline, CDR1 is SGDLS and CDR2 YYNGEE. The CDR3: CASSPRGMGQMNTEAFF. CDR3 nucleotide sequence: TGTGCCAGCAGCCCCCGAGGCATGGGTCAGATGAACACTGAAGCTTTCTTT.

The V gene is TRBV18, the J gene TRBJ2-5, with D unclear. Per the germline V gene, CDR1 is KGHSH and CDR2 is LQKENI. The CDR3 covers 14 residues. The V and J ends lost 2 bases and 3 bases respectively, with 10 bases between them. CDR3 bases: TGTGCCAGCTCACCAGAGACGGGTAAAGAGACCCAGTACTTC. This translates into CASSPETGKETQYF. The variable domain in full, with the rest retrieved from reference TRBV18 and TRBJ2-5, is NAGVMQNPRHLVRRRGQEARLRCSPMKGHSHVYWYRQLPEEGLKFMVYLQKENIIDESGMPKERFSAEFPKEGPSILRIQQVVRGDSAAYFCASSPETGKETQYFGPGTRLLVL.

This chain's CDR3 is CASNAKGGYNEQFF. CDR3 DNA sequence: TGTGCCAGCAATGCGAAGGGGGGCTACAATGAGCAGTTCTTC. This rearrangement joins TRBV7-2 to TRBJ2-1; either TRBD1 or TRBD2 may fit D (6 bases each). The germline gives CDR1 SGHTA, CDR2 FQGNSA. This CDR3 has 14 amino acids. With 7 bases removed from V and 3 bases from J, the gap between germline ends came to 13 bases. Variable domain in full (rest from reference TRBV7-2 and TRBJ2-1): GAGVSQSPSNKVTEKGKDVELRCDPISGHTALYWYRQSLGQGLEFLIYFQGNSAPDKSGLPSDRFSAERTGGSVSTLTIQRTQQEDSAVYLCASNAKGGYNEQFFGPGTRLTVL.

The V gene is TRBV30, the J gene TRBJ1-6, with TRBD1 matching 9 bases. The V gene's germline CDR1 is GTSNPN and CDR2 SVGIG (reference sequence). The CDR3 has 15 residues. V was pared by 3 bases and J by 5 bases, with 5 bases of the junction left unmatched. The CDR3 region has the DNA TGTGCCTGGAGACCATGGACAGGGGATAATTCACCCCTCCACTTT. This encodes CAWRPWTGDNSPLHF.

The chain links TRBV5-1 to TRBJ1-1; weak D call: TRBD1 (5 bases). V was clipped by 4 bases and J by 3 bases, with 10 bases between them. Germline CDR1 reads SGHRS; CDR2 reads YFSETQ. The CDR3 loop spans 13 amino acids. The DNA for the CDR3 is TGCGCCAGCAGCCAGAAAGGGGACACTGAAGCTTTCTTT. Its protein product is CASSQKGDTEAFF.

The rearrangement uses TRBV11-2 and TRBJ1-2; TRBD1 is a possible D gene (5 bases). This CDR3 comprises 14 residues. The V gene lost 7 bases and the J gene lost 1 base, with 13 bases spanning the gap. Germline CDR1 and CDR2: SGHAT and FQNNGV. CDR3 in DNA: TGTGCCAGCATCCCTATCGACAGTAACTATGGCTACACCTTC. Translation gives CASIPIDSNYGYTF.

The DNA of the CDR3 is TGCGCCAGCAGCTTGAGCTTACAGACCCGCACAGATACGCAGTATTTT. Protein sequence: CASSLSLQTRTDTQYF. This chain connects TRBV5-1 to TRBJ2-3; D gene ambiguous. V lost 1 base and J lost 1, with 13 bases in between. Germline V lookup: CDR1 SGHRS, CDR2 YFSETQ. CDR3 length: 16 residues.

The table lists this clone with a few counts. The gene calls are TRBV7-2 and TRBJ1-2, with a possible D match to TRBD1 (5 bases). V shed 7 bases and J shed 8 bases, with 17 bases lying between them. The CDR3 is 13 amino acids. The germline gives CDR1 SGHTA, CDR2 FQGNSA. The chain's CDR3 is CASNRQGEGGYTF. The CDR3 nucleotides read TGTGCCAGCAACCGCCAGGGTGAGGGGGGCTACACCTTC. The variable domain in full, with the rest retrieved from reference TRBV7-2 and TRBJ1-2, is GAGVSQSPSNKVTEKGKDVELRCDPISGHTALYWYRQSLGQGLEFLIYFQGNSAPDKSGLPSDRFSAERTGGSVSTLTIQRTQQEDSAVYLCASNRQGEGGYTFGSGTRLTVV.

V is TRBV30 and J is TRBJ1-3; D gene ambiguous. The V gene's germline CDR1 is GTSNPN and CDR2 SVGIG (reference sequence). Trimming left V 0 bases short and J 0 bases short, with 9 bases between. The CDR3 length is 15 residues. The CDR3, as DNA: TGTGCCTGGAGTGTTACCCCGACCTCTGGAAACACCATATATTTT. Protein product: CAWSVTPTSGNTIYF.

The genes are TRBV5-1 and TRBJ2-3; TRBD1 matches at 7 bases. V dropped 4 bases and J dropped 2; count of bases not matched to a gene: 10. Germline V gene data show CDR1 as SGHRS and CDR2 as YFSETQ. CDR3 length equals 16 residues. In DNA, the CDR3 is TGCGCCAGCAGCGCCCGGGACAGAGAGCTCACAGATACGCAGTATTTT. The encoded protein is CASSARDRELTDTQYF.

The rearrangement links TRBV6-5 to TRBJ2-3; 9 bases agree with TRBD2. The CDR3 runs 13 residues. Looked up from germline, CDR1 is MNHEY and CDR2 is SVGAGI. Trimming took 6 bases from V and 14 from J; bases not matched to a gene: 12. The CDR3 region is CASRAGGTSSLYF. CDR3 in DNA: TGTGCCAGCAGGGCCGGAGGGACTAGCAGTCTGTATTTT.

The chain couples TRBV6-5 to TRBJ2-7, with D perhaps TRBD1 (5 bases). Germline loops: CDR1 MNHEY, CDR2 SVGAGI. Trimming stripped 7 bases from V and 5 bases from J, with 9 bases between. The CDR3 contains 11 residues. The CDR3 spells CASKLQDEQYF. For the CDR3, the DNA is TGTGCCAGCAAATTACAGGACGAGCAGTACTTC.

The chain combines TRBV19 with TRBJ1-1; TRBD1 is a possible D gene (5 bases). The V gene's germline CDR1 is LNHDA and CDR2 SQIVND (reference sequence). V lost 8 bases to trimming and J lost 2 bases, with 12 bases between them. The CDR3 is made up of 13 amino acids. CDR3 residues: CASLGPFNTEAFF. CDR3 coding DNA: TGTGCCAGTCTGGGACCATTCAACACTGAAGCTTTCTTT.

The V gene is TRBV29-1, the J gene TRBJ2-7; D perhaps matches TRBD1 (8 bases). The CDR3 is 14 amino acids. From germline, CDR1 is SQVTM and CDR2 ANQGSEA. V was pared by 4 bases and J by 3 bases, with 16 bases between. The CDR3 is CSVVGQGLLYEQYF. The CDR3 DNA sequence: TGCAGCGTTGTAGGACAGGGACTACTCTACGAGCAGTACTTC.

This clone showed up just once. The chain employs TRBV18 and TRBJ1-2; 9 positions match TRBD1. The junction had 2 bases not matched to a gene; V was cut back by 3 bases and J by 6 bases. This CDR3 comprises 13 residues. In germline, CDR1 is KGHSH, CDR2 LQKENI. The CDR3 DNA follows: TGTGCCAGCTCACCTACAGGGGGCCATGGCTACACCTTC. This sequence encodes CASSPTGGHGYTF.

This chain uses TRBV27 with TRBJ1-3; a weak D match, TRBD1 (5 bases). Germline V gene sequence: CDR1 MNHEY, CDR2 SMNVEV (reference sequence). CDR3 size: 16 residues. V shed 5 bases and J shed 0 bases, with 14 bases lying between them. The CDR3 sequence: CASSATTAYSGNTIYF. DNA of the CDR3: TGTGCCAGCAGTGCGACGACAGCTTACTCTGGAAACACCATATATTTT.

This clone was counted a single time. The CDR3, as DNA: TGTGCCATCGCGGGACAGGGGACGACAGATACGCAGTATTTT. Translating it yields CAIAGQGTTDTQYF. The chain couples TRBV10-3 to TRBJ2-3; 10 bases map to TRBD1. Trimming at V came to 8 bases and at J to 3 bases, leaving 5 bases not matched to a gene. This CDR3 is built from 14 residues. The germline V gene has CDR1 ENHRY and CDR2 SYGVKD.

CDR3 loop: CASSGQRRRNSNTEAFF. In DNA, the CDR3 is TGTGCCAGCAGCGGACAAAGACGACGGAATTCGAACACTGAAGCTTTCTTT. The chain carries TRBV7-9 and TRBJ1-1, with D perhaps TRBD1 (5 bases). From germline, CDR1 is SEHNR and CDR2 FQNEAQ (reference sequence). Trimming left V 5 bases short and J 1 base short, with 20 bases between. The CDR3 totals 17 residues. The full variable domain, completed using reference TRBV7-9 and TRBJ1-1, is DTGVSQNPRHKITKRGQNVTFRCDPISEHNRLYWYRQTLGQGPEFLTYFQNEAQLEKSRLLSDRFSAERPKGSFSTLEIQRTEQGDSAMYLCASSGQRRRNSNTEAFFGQGTRLTVV.

The count of this clone is one. The chain links TRBV19 to TRBJ1-1; TRBD1 is a possible D gene (5 bases). V lost 11 bases and J lost 1, with 17 bases in between. Germline values: CDR1 LNHDA, CDR2 SQIVND (reference sequence). This CDR3 is built from 14 residues. The CDR3 DNA reads TGTGCCTCTCACAGTAGAGGGGCGAACACTGAAGCTTTCTTT. Protein sequence: CASHSRGANTEAFF.

This clone came up a few times. CDR3 loop: CSVEGQGNTEAFF. CDR3 coding DNA: TGCAGCGTTGAAGGGCAGGGGAACACTGAAGCTTTCTTT. This chain joins TRBV29-1 and TRBJ1-1; tentative D call: TRBD1 (5 bases). Trimming removed 1 base from V and 1 base from J, with 7 bases in between. Germline V lookup: CDR1 SQVTM, CDR2 ANQGSEA. The CDR3 sequence is 13 residues long.

The V call is TRBV6-1, the J call TRBJ2-1, with 14 bases matching TRBD2. CDR3 length: 13 residues. The V segment lost 9 bases and the J segment 9 bases; nucleotides outside the gene matches: 4. Germline V CDR1 and CDR2: MNHNS, SASEGT. The CDR3 DNA is TGTGCCAGTTGGGGACTAGCGGGAGCTGAGCAGTTCTTC. It specifies CASWGLAGAEQFF.

CDR3: CASSSDRDRAHEQYF. The CDR3 nucleotides read TGCGCCAGCAGCTCCGACCGGGACAGGGCTCACGAGCAGTACTTC. The rearrangement uses TRBV5-1 and TRBJ2-7, with TRBD1 matching over 9 bases. The V gene's germline CDR1 is SGHRS and CDR2 YFSETQ. V lost 3 bases and J lost 5; bases outside the gene matches: 9. The CDR3 spans 15 residues.

This sequence joins TRBV15 and TRBJ1-5, with no clear D. The CDR3 is 12 residues long. The germline V gene encodes CDR1 LNHNV and CDR2 YYDKDF (reference sequence). V lost 0 bases to trimming and J lost 5 bases, with 2 bases between them. DNA of the CDR3: TGTGCCACCAGCAGAGATGATCAGCCCCAGCATTTT. This gives the protein CATSRDDQPQHF.

The table lists this clone with a few counts. The rearrangement uses TRBV2 and TRBJ1-5, with 10 positions matching TRBD1. Germline values: CDR1 SNHLY, CDR2 FYNNEI. This CDR3 comprises 18 residues. The V gene end was trimmed by 4 bases and the J gene end by 5 bases; junction bases not matched to a gene: 14. The CDR3 nucleotides are TGTGCCAGCAGTGTGAGGGGACACGGGACAGGGGAGGATCAGCCCCAGCATTTT. Protein: CASSVRGHGTGEDQPQHF.

The chain links TRBV28 to TRBJ2-1, with 8 bases that match TRBD1. Germline V lookup: CDR1 MDHEN, CDR2 SYDVKM. With 6 bases clipped from V and 6 bases from J, the junction kept 7 bases outside the gene matches. The CDR3 is 14 amino acids. CDR3 in amino acids: CASRTGDGPNEQFF. The DNA of the CDR3 is TGTGCCAGCAGGACAGGGGACGGCCCCAATGAGCAGTTCTTC.